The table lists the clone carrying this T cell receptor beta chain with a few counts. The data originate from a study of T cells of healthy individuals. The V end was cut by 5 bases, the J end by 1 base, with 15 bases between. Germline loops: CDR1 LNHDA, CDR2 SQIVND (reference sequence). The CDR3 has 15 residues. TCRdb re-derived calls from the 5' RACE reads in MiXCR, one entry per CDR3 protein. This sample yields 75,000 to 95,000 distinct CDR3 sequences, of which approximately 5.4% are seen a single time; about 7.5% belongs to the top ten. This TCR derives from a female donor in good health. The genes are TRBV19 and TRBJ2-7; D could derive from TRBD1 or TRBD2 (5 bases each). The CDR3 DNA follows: TGTGCCAGTAGTTCCTTAGGGACCGAGTCCTACGAGCAGTACTTC. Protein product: CASSSLGTESYEQYF. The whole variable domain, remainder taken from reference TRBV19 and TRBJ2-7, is DGGITQSPKYLFRKEGQNVTLSCEQNLNHDAMYWYRQDPGQGLRLIYYSQIVNDFQKGDIAEGYSVSREKKESFPLTVTSAQKNPTAFYLCASSSLGTESYEQYFGPGTRLTVT.